This T cell receptor beta chain was captured in a study of T cell responses to AZD1222 COVID-19 vaccine. General study findings and limits: Seropositive AZD1222 recipients at baseline numbered only 6 or 7.

A remark on this clone: The antigen remains unidentified.

The table came from immunoSEQ multiplex PCR; TCRdb's copy has only in-frame clones and leaves some out. The sample has around 74,000 clones; 92% are singletons. The source of this sequence is an adult in good health. The sample consisted of peripheral blood, taken on day 0 of MenACWY control vaccination.

CDR3 nucleotide sequence: TGTGCCAGCTCACCTCAACAGGAAGGTGAAAAACTGTTTTTT. This sequence encodes CASSPQQEGEKLFF. The chain joins TRBV18 to TRBJ1-4, with D perhaps matching TRBD1 (5 bases). Trimming stripped 3 bases from V and 7 bases from J, with 12 bases between. Per the germline V gene, CDR1 is KGHSH and CDR2 is LQKENI. There are 14 residues in the CDR3.